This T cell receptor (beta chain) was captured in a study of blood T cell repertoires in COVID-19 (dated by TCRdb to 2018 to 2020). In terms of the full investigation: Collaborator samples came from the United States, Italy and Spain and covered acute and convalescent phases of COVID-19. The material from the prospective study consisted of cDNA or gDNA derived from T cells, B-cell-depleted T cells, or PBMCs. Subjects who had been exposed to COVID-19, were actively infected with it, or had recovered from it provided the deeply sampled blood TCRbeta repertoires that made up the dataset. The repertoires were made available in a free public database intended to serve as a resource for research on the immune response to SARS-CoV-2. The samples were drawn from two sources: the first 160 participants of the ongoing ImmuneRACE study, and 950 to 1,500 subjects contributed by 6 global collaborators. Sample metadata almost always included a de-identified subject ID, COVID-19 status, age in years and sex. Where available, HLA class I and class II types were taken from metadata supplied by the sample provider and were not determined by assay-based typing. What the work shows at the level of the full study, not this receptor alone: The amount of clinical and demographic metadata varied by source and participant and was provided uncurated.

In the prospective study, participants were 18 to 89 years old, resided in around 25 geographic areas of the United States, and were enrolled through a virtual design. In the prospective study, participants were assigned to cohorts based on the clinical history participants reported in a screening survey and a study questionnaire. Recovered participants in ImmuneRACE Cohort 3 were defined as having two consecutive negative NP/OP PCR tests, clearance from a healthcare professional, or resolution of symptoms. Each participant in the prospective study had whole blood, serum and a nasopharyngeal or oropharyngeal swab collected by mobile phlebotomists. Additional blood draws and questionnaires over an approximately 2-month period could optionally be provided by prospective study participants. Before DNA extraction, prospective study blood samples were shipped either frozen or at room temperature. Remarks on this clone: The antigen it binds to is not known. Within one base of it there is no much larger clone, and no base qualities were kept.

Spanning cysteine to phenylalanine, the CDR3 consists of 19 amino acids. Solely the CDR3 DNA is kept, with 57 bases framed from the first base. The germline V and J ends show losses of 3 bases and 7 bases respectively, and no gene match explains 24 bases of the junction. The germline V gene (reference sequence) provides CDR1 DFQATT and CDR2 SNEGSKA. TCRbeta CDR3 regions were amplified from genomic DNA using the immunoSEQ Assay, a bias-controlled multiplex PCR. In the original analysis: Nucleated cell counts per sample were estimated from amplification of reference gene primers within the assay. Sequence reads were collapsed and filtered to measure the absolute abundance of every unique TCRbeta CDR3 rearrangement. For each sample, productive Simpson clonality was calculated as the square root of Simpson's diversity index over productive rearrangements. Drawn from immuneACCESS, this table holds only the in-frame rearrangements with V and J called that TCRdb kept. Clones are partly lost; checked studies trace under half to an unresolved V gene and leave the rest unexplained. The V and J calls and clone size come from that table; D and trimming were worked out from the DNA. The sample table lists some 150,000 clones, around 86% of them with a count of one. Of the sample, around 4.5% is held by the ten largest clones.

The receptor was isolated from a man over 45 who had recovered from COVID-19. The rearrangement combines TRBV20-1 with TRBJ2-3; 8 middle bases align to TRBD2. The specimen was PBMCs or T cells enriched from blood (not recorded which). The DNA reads TGCAGTGCTAGTCGCGTGCTAGCCGCGGGGGGACTCGCAACTTATACGCAGTATTTT. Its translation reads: CSASRVLAAGGLATYTQYF.